A selection of T cell receptor beta chains follows, all from one sample in a study of control samples from healthy donors and cancer patients. Sequencing was performed with immunoSEQ multiplex PCR; in TCRdb, only in-frame clones are kept and a portion is missing. The sample includes roughly 90,000 clones, approximately 93% of them seen just once. The sequencing input was blood. The receptors originated from a woman in her twenties or thirties in good health. Both conserved end residues are part of each CDR3. D genes are given only for firm matches. Some rows have no size entry. The others give once, few or many, or a class for an expanded clone.

>NA|TRBD2|TRBJ2-7|TRBV25-1
TGTGCCAGCACCCCGGGGGGGGTCGGCTACGAGCAGTACTTC
CASTPGGVGYEQYF
>once|NA|TRBJ1-2|TRBV3-1/TRBV3-2
TGTGCCAGCAGCCAAGCTTCTTCCGGGACACTCTACCCTAACTATGGCTACACCTTC
CASSQASSGTLYPNYGYTF
>NA|NA|TRBJ1-1|TRBV4-1
TGCGCCAGCAGCCAAGACCCAAACACTGAAGCTTTCTTT
CASSQDPNTEAFF
>NA|NA|TRBJ2-6|TRBV4-2
TGTGCCAGCAGCCAAGCCCACCGGACAGTAGCTGGGGCCAACGTCCTGACTTTC
CASSQAHRTVAGANVLTF
>NA|NA|TRBJ1-4|TRBV7-2
TGTGCCAGCAGCTTAGACACGGGGGCAACTAATGAAAAACTGTTTTTT
CASSLDTGATNEKLFF
>once|NA|TRBJ2-2|TRBV30
TGTGCCTGGAACCTAGAGACAGAGACCGGGGAGCTGTTTTTT
CAWNLETETGELFF
>NA|NA|TRBJ1-1|TRBV19
TGTGCCAGTAGTCGGACAAGAATTAACACTGAAGCTTTCTTT
CASSRTRINTEAFF
>NA|NA|TRBJ1-1|TRBV10-3
TGTGCCATCGGGACCGGGCTCCGTGCCGGGAACACTGAAGCTTTCTTT
CAIGTGLRAGNTEAFF
>NA|NA|TRBJ1-1|TRBV21-1
TGTGCCAACAACCGACAGGTAAAGAACACTGAAGCTTTCTTT
CANNRQVKNTEAFF
>NA|NA|TRBJ2-1|TRBV10-1
TGCGCCAGCAGTGAGTTAGCGTCCCCGCAGTTCTTC
CASSELASPQFF
>NA|TRBD1|TRBJ1-2|TRBV5-6
TGTGCCAGCAGCTTTTCCGACAGGGTAGGGTATGGCTACACCTTC
CASSFSDRVGYGYTF